This T cell receptor (beta chain) emerged from a study of identical twins. Study-wide results and caveats: Twins' excess sharing was less marked for out-of-frame beta sequences.

This clonotype was picked up a small number of times. Its target is unknown. A universal primer site was added by template switching, and unique molecular identifiers were carried by the cDNA. Each CDR3 protein is one row after TCRdb ran MiXCR on the 5' RACE reads. The sample yields about 520,000 distinct CDR3 sequences, 22% seen once. These data were likewise used in another study, on T cells expressing NK-cell markers. Per that study: Seven donors tested HCMV-seropositive and one tested seronegative among the eight sequenced. The CD3+CD56-NKG2C+ fraction of a handful of donors was also led by these clonotypes.

This TCR was sampled from a woman aged 18-35 years in good health. The sequenced sample consisted of CD4+ T cells sorted from blood.

CDR3 amino acids: CSAWTDEAFF. CDR3 DNA: TGCAGCGCATGGACAGATGAAGCTTTCTTT. V gene TRBV29-1 combines with J gene TRBJ1-1; D may be TRBD1 (6 bases). This CDR3 is 10 amino acids long. Germline-derived CDR1 and CDR2 are SQVTM and ANQGSEA. With 7 bases removed from V and 7 bases from J, the gap between germline ends came to 10 bases.